This is a list of T cell receptor beta chains from one sample in a study of vaccination and CD4 T cells after COVID-19. No antigens are known for them. TCRdb reprocessed the PCR reads via MiXCR and lists one record per CDR3 protein. The sample yields some 24,000 distinct CDR3 sequences, around 42% seen once. The starting material was CD4+ T cells from blood, cultured in vitro, obtained about 7 months after SARS-CoV-2 vaccination. These TCRs come from a human donor who had recovered from COVID-19. Both conserved end residues are trimmed from each CDR3. The order of the fields is V gene, CDR3 length, CDR3 protein.

v_call: TRBV7-3
cdr3_length: 13
cdr3_aa: ASSSGGALHHEQF

v_call: TRBV2
cdr3_length: 12
cdr3_aa: ATTRSGGVYEQY

v_call: TRBV28
cdr3_length: 13
cdr3_aa: ASSFRQSSSYEQY

v_call: TRBV15
cdr3_length: 12
cdr3_aa: ATSRGTVEYGYT

v_call: TRBV20-1
cdr3_length: 12
cdr3_aa: SAISGTGRGEAF

v_call: TRBV20-1
cdr3_length: 13
cdr3_aa: SADIPSGSKNEQF

v_call: TRBV28
cdr3_length: 12
cdr3_aa: ASMAHTYNYGYT

v_call: TRBV27
cdr3_length: 14
cdr3_aa: ASSLLGQIYNSPLH

v_call: TRBV7-2
cdr3_length: 12
cdr3_aa: ASSLVRSTDTQY

v_call: TRBV6-2/TRBV6-3
cdr3_length: 19
cdr3_aa: ASSYSIRPNGTYMGNQPQH

v_call: TRBV6-1
cdr3_length: 11
cdr3_aa: ASSEGSNTEAF

v_call: TRBV27
cdr3_length: 14
cdr3_aa: ASSLSTFASTDTQY

v_call: TRBV19
cdr3_length: 12
cdr3_aa: ASSIPGGRETQY

v_call: TRBV6-9
cdr3_length: 10
cdr3_aa: ASLNGPYEQY

v_call: TRBV28
cdr3_length: 13
cdr3_aa: ASTPGAGSYNEQF

v_call: TRBV28
cdr3_length: 9
cdr3_aa: ASSLRQGAF

v_call: TRBV6-2/TRBV6-3
cdr3_length: 13
cdr3_aa: ASSELDPVGNEQF

v_call: TRBV10-3
cdr3_length: 11
cdr3_aa: AISESEGTEAF

v_call: TRBV20-1
cdr3_length: 14
cdr3_aa: SARDWASGQKETQY

v_call: TRBV7-8
cdr3_length: 12
cdr3_aa: ASSYQGVGTEAF

v_call: TRBV6-1
cdr3_length: 10
cdr3_aa: ASRAGLTEAF

v_call: TRBV20-1
cdr3_length: 13
cdr3_aa: SARETGTGGQTQY

v_call: TRBV7-2
cdr3_length: 13
cdr3_aa: ASSEDRASLYGYT

v_call: TRBV20-1
cdr3_length: 11
cdr3_aa: SAQLDTDTEAF

v_call: TRBV6-1
cdr3_length: 9
cdr3_aa: ASGRTTEAF

v_call: TRBV15
cdr3_length: 14
cdr3_aa: ATSRQGGMGTDTQY

v_call: TRBV27
cdr3_length: 12
cdr3_aa: ASSNRVSNQPQH

v_call: TRBV7-3
cdr3_length: 13
cdr3_aa: ASSFDSQTYNEQF

v_call: TRBV6-2/TRBV6-3
cdr3_length: 11
cdr3_aa: ASRRTSYHTQY

v_call: TRBV7-3
cdr3_length: 13
cdr3_aa: ASSRGGTGADTQY

v_call: TRBV6-1
cdr3_length: 16
cdr3_aa: ASSEARASGSSADTQY

v_call: TRBV4-1
cdr3_length: 14
cdr3_aa: ASSQTRGQGADEQF

v_call: TRBV20-1
cdr3_length: 11
cdr3_aa: SAREGLVGEQY

v_call: TRBV20-1
cdr3_length: 13
cdr3_aa: SALNSGSSYNEQF

v_call: TRBV2
cdr3_length: 12
cdr3_aa: ASSGYRPNSRYT

v_call: TRBV27
cdr3_length: 11
cdr3_aa: ASKDRGGYEQY

v_call: TRBV7-7
cdr3_length: 11
cdr3_aa: ASSLSQGAEAF

v_call: TRBV19
cdr3_length: 13
cdr3_aa: ASSFLGGDQETQY

v_call: TRBV20-1
cdr3_length: 12
cdr3_aa: SARYRDRGSPLH

v_call: TRBV19
cdr3_length: 12
cdr3_aa: ASSVNRGNTEAF

v_call: TRBV15
cdr3_length: 13
cdr3_aa: ATSRAAGGPGELF

v_call: TRBV19
cdr3_length: 13
cdr3_aa: ASSGRDRLQRPQH

v_call: TRBV19
cdr3_length: 12
cdr3_aa: ASSPPRGTYEQY

v_call: TRBV7-3
cdr3_length: 11
cdr3_aa: ASSRLETGELF

v_call: TRBV20-1
cdr3_length: 13
cdr3_aa: SAREHREVNTEAF

v_call: TRBV20-1
cdr3_length: 11
cdr3_aa: SATGRATDTQY

v_call: TRBV28
cdr3_length: 14
cdr3_aa: ASRDLGTSGRAEQF

v_call: TRBV5-4
cdr3_length: 12
cdr3_aa: ASSFGGVAGEAF